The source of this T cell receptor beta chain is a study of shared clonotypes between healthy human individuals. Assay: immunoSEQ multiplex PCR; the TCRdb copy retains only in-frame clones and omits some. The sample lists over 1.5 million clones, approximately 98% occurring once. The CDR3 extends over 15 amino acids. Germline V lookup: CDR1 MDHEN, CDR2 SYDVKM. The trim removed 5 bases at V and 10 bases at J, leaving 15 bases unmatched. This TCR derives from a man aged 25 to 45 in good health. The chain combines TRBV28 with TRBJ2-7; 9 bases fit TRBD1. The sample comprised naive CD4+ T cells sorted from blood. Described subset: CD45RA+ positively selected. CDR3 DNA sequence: TGTGCCAGCAGTGGGGCCCCGGGACAGGGAACCTCTCAGTACTTC. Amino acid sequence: CASSGAPGQGTSQYF. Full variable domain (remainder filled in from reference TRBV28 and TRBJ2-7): DVKVTQSSRYLVKRTGEKVFLECVQDMDHENMFWYRQDPGLGLRLIYFSYDVKMKEKGDIPEGYSVSREKKERFSLILESASTNQTSMYLCASSGAPGQGTSQYFGPGTRLTVT.